This T cell receptor (beta chain) was obtained from a study of Graves' ophthalmopathy and Graves' hyperthyroidism. Study-wide results and limits: In blood, most expanded thyroid clonotypes above 0.001 frequency were also detected. With over 85% sensitivity and less than 83% specificity, a 13-signature model separated ophthalmopathy from stable hyperthyroidism.

Amplification from RNA transcripts yielded the TCR beta CDR3 regions. A first-round RT-PCR used HTBI primers, followed by a second-round multiplex PCR. Each CDR3 protein gets one entry after TCRdb re-called the multiplex PCR reads with MiXCR. Of 300,000 to 450,000 distinct CDR3 sequences in the sample, 17% were seen once. Diagnoses were established from clinical symptoms, serum thyroxine, TRAb, thyroid ultrasound and orbital computed tomography. PBMCs originated in 8.5 to 10 ml of fresh peripheral blood. This CDR3 is built from 14 residues. Germline V CDR1 and CDR2: SSHAT, FNYEAQ (reference sequence). The sample holds many counts of this clonotype. Antigen specificity is unknown. A junction boundary mismatches the germline segment, possibly from a read error.

The rearrangement joins TRBV7-7 to TRBJ2-5, with D possibly called TRBD1 or TRBD2 (5 bases each). The receptor was isolated from an adult woman with stable Graves' hyperthyroidism. Sequenced sample: peripheral blood. The DNA of the CDR3 is TGTGCTAGCAGCTCCCACAGGATCGGAGGGACCCAGTACTTC. Its translation is CASSSHRIGGTQYF.